Listed below are T cell receptor beta chains from one sample, sequenced in a study of high-grade serous ovarian cancer treatment subgroups. TCRdb keeps only in-frame clones here, not all; method: immunoSEQ multiplex PCR. Of about 4,300 clones in the sample, more than 70% were seen once. Source material: tumor tissue. These receptors all stem from a human donor with high-grade serous ovarian cancer. CDR3s include the opening cysteine and the closing phenylalanine or tryptophan. The D gene is left open where the match is weak. Not every row has a clone size; where given, it reads once, few, many or a size class.

V	J	size	D	DNA	CDR3
TRBV6-1	TRBJ1-4	.	TRBD1	TGTGCCAGCATTCGTCCAGGGGGGAGTGAAAAACTGTTTTTT	CASIRPGGSEKLFF
TRBV5-1	TRBJ2-1	.	TRBD2	TGCGCCAGCAGCTTGTCGGCTAGCGGCCCCTACAATGAGCAGTTCTTC	CASSLSASGPYNEQFF
TRBV7-9	TRBJ1-5	once	.	TGTGCCAGCAGCTCAGGGGATTCCGGCCAGCCCCAGCATTTT	CASSSGDSGQPQHF
TRBV5-4	TRBJ2-1	.	.	TGTGCCAGCAGAGTAGGGGGGAGCCGCTACAATGAGCAGTTCTTC	CASRVGGSRYNEQFF
TRBV6-1	TRBJ2-1	.	.	TGTGCCAGCAAGCTCACATATTTTTCCTACAATGAGCAGTTCTTC	CASKLTYFSYNEQFF
TRBV6-1	TRBJ2-3	.	.	TGTGCCAGCAGTGAATGGAGCGGGTCCTCCACAGATACGCAGTATTTT	CASSEWSGSSTDTQYF
TRBV7-9	TRBJ1-1	.	.	TGTGCCAGCAGCCTTAATAGGGACACTGAAGCTTTCTTT	CASSLNRDTEAFF
TRBV7-2	TRBJ1-6	once	.	TGTGCCAGCAGCTTAGGATGGATCTCACCCCTCCACTTT	CASSLGWISPLHF
TRBV2	TRBJ2-3	.	TRBD2	TGTGCCAGCAGGGAACAAGCTGGACTAGCGGGAGGGACAGATACGCAGTATTTT	CASREQAGLAGGTDTQYF
TRBV28	TRBJ2-1	.	TRBD2	TGTGCCAGCAGTTTAATGGCGGGAGACAATGAGCAGTTCTTC	CASSLMAGDNEQFF
TRBV27	TRBJ2-7	.	.	TGTGCCAGCAGTTTATTCTCGGGTACAGGGTCTGTTTCCTACGAGCAGTACTTC	CASSLFSGTGSVSYEQYF
TRBV7-2	TRBJ2-1	few	TRBD2	TGTGCCAGCAGCTTAGAGGGGACTAGTTTCTACAATGAGCAGTTCTTC	CASSLEGTSFYNEQFF
TRBV6-1	TRBJ2-1	once	.	TGTGCCAGCAGTGACGGTAACTCCTACAATGAGCAGTTCTTC	CASSDGNSYNEQFF
TRBV29-1	TRBJ2-3	.	TRBD2	TGCAGCGTTGCCGGGACTAGCGGAGTGGAGATTAGCACAGATACGCAGTATTTT	CSVAGTSGVEISTDTQYF
TRBV7-2	TRBJ2-3	.	.	TGTGCCAGCAGCTTAGCGGCTACCACATGGGGTGGGGTGACTAGCACAGATACGCAGTATTTT	CASSLAATTWGGVTSTDTQYF
TRBV9	TRBJ1-1	.	.	TGTGCCAGCAGCGTAGATCCGAACCTTGAAGCTTTCTTT	CASSVDPNLEAFF
TRBV28	TRBJ1-5	.	.	TGTGCCAGCAGTTTTTATGAGGCCCCCCTCGGGGGTGTGAGCAATCAGCCCCAGCATTTT	CASSFYEAPLGGVSNQPQHF
TRBV29-1	TRBJ2-3	once	.	TGCAGCGTTGAGGGGACTCCCAGGGGGGTAGATACGCAGTATTTT	CSVEGTPRGVDTQYF
TRBV7-2	TRBJ2-3	once	TRBD2	TGTGCCAGCAGCCAATTCAGGCGGCGGGGAGGGCTCACAGATACGCAGTATTTT	CASSQFRRRGGLTDTQYF
TRBV5-4	TRBJ2-1	few	TRBD1	TGTGCCAGCAGCTTGGGTGTCTGGGACAGCCACAATGAGCAGTTCTTC	CASSLGVWDSHNEQFF
TRBV19	TRBJ2-6	.	.	TGTGCCAGTAGTATAGGACCTGGGGCCAACGTCCTGACTTTC	CASSIGPGANVLTF
TRBV5-1	TRBJ1-1	.	TRBD1	TGCGCCAGCAGCTTGGGCAGGGGGAGCACTGAAGCTTTCTTT	CASSLGRGSTEAFF
TRBV27	TRBJ2-1	.	TRBD1	TGTGCCAGCAGCCATTTTGGGACAGGCCTCTACAATGAGCAGTTCTTC	CASSHFGTGLYNEQFF
TRBV28	TRBJ1-5	.	.	TGTGCCAGCAGTTTCCAACAGTTTGGATACCAGCCCCAGCATTTT	CASSFQQFGYQPQHF
TRBV5-4	TRBJ2-4	.	.	TGTGCCAGCAGCCTCGGTGGTGGGGGAGGCATTCAGTACTTC	CASSLGGGGGIQYF
TRBV28	TRBJ2-1	.	TRBD2	TGTGCCAGCAGTTATAGCGGGAGTGACAATGAGCAGTTCTTC	CASSYSGSDNEQFF
TRBV30	TRBJ1-5	.	.	TGTGCCTGGAGTCTAACAGGGCCCGATCAGCCCCAGCATTTT	CAWSLTGPDQPQHF
TRBV18	TRBJ1-1	.	.	TGTGCCAGCTCACCACCTCTTCGGGGCCTGGACACTGAAGCTTTCTTT	CASSPPLRGLDTEAFF
TRBV30	TRBJ1-1	.	.	TGTGCCTGGGGGGGACTCCAGAACACTGAAGCTTTCTTT	CAWGGLQNTEAFF
TRBV7-2	TRBJ2-3	.	TRBD2	TGTGCCAGCAGCTCCGAGACTAGCGGGAGGTATACGCAGTATTTT	CASSSETSGRYTQYF
TRBV7-9	TRBJ1-6	.	TRBD1	TGTGCCAGCAGCTTATCGGCAGGGGGCATGGCGTATTCACCCCTCCACTTT	CASSLSAGGMAYSPLHF
TRBV15	TRBJ2-3	.	.	TGTGCCACCAGCGAGAAGCCGACCACAGATACGCAGTATTTT	CATSEKPTTDTQYF
TRBV29-1	TRBJ1-4	.	.	TGCAGCGTTGAAGTTGGGTGGGCTAATGAAAAACTGTTTTTT	CSVEVGWANEKLFF
TRBV30	TRBJ2-6	.	.	TGTGCCTGGAGCGTTGGGTGGCTGAGCGCTGGGGCCAACGTCCTGACTTTC	CAWSVGWLSAGANVLTF
TRBV4-1	TRBJ1-5	.	.	TGCGCCAGCAGCCAAGTACGACAGCCCCAGCATTTT	CASSQVRQPQHF
TRBV18	TRBJ1-5	once	.	TGTGCCAGCTCACCATTTGGTCCGTCGAGTCAGCCCCAGCATTTT	CASSPFGPSSQPQHF
TRBV7-7	TRBJ2-5	.	.	TGTGCCAGCAGCTTAGGGTCCCAAGAGACCCAGTACTTC	CASSLGSQETQYF
TRBV2	TRBJ2-3	once	TRBD2	TGTGCCAGCAGTGGGCACTTTGTCGGACTAGGCGGACGGGAGAGCACAGATACGCAGTATTTT	CASSGHFVGLGGRESTDTQYF
TRBV5-4	TRBJ1-1	.	.	TGTGCCAGCAGCGCCGAGGGGATGAACACTGAAGCTTTCTTT	CASSAEGMNTEAFF